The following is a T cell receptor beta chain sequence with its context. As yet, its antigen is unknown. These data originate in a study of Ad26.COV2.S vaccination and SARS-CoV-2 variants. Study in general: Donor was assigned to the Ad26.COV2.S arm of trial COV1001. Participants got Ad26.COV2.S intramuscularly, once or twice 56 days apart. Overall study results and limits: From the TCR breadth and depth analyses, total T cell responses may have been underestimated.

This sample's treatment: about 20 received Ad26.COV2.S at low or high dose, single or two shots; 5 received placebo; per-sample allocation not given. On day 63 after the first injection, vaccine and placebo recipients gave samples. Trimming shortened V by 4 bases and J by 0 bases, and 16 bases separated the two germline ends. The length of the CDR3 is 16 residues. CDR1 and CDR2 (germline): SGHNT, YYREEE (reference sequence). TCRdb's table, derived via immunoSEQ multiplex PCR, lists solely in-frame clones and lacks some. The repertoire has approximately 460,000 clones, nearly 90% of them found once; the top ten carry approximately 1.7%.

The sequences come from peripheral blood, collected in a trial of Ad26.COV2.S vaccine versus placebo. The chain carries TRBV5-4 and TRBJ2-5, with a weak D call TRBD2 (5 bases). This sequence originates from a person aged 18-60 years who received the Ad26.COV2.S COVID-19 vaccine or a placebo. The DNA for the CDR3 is TGTGCCAGCAGCCCGGAGACTAACCCGTACCAAGAGACCCAGTACTTC. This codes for CASSPETNPYQETQYF.